The clone carrying this TCR beta chain was found once. The data were obtained in a study of shared clonotypes between healthy human individuals. The protocol was immunoSEQ multiplex PCR, while the TCRdb copy is restricted to in-frame clones and leaves out a portion. The data contain a few million clones, 92% of them seen just once; the ten biggest clones take up around 0.38%. The specimen was naive CD4+ T cells from PBMCs. Subset in this sample: CD45RA+ positively selected. The clonotype was recovered from a man between 18 and 29 years old in good health. Some clones in this sample may be carry-over from other donors' samples.

This CDR3 reads CASSAPVIGQPQHF. The CDR3 nucleotides read TGTGCCAGCAGTGCCCCCGTAATCGGGCAGCCCCAGCATTTT. This chain joins TRBV2 and TRBJ1-5; no clear D gene. This CDR3 has 14 amino acids. Between the trimmed V and J ends, which lost 4 bases and 7 bases, there was a span of 14 bases. Germline lookup yields CDR1 SNHLY and CDR2 FYNNEI. The full variable domain, with the rest looked up from reference TRBV2 and TRBJ1-5, is EPEVTQTPSHQVTQMGQEVILRCVPISNHLYFYWYRQILGQKVEFLVSFYNNEISEKSEIFDDQFSVERPDGSNFTLKIRSTKLEDSAMYFCASSAPVIGQPQHFGDGTRLSIL.